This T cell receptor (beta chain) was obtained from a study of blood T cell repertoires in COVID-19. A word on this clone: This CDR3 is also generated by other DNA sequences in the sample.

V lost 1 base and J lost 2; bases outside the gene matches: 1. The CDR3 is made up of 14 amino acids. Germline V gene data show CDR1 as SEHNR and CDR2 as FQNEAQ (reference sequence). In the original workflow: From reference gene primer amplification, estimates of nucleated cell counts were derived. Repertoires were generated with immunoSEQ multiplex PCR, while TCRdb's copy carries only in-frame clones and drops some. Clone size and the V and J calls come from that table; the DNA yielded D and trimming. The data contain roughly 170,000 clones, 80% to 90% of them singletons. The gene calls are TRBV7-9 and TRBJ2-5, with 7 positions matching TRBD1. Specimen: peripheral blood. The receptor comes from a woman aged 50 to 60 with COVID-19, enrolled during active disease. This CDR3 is CASSLGGQQETQYF. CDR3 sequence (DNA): TGTGCCAGCAGCTTAGGGGGACAGCAAGAGACCCAGTACTTC.